The text below deals with one T cell receptor (beta chain). These data belong to a study of T cell responses to AZD1222 COVID-19 vaccine. Germline values: CDR1 SEHNR, CDR2 FQNEAQ (reference sequence). V was clipped by 5 bases and J by 4 bases; unmatched bases: 9. The CDR3 is 16 residues long. Assay: immunoSEQ multiplex PCR; the TCRdb copy retains only in-frame clones and omits some. The table includes 80,000 to 130,000 clones, about 89% detected once. Specimen: peripheral blood, collected on day 0 of AZD1222 vaccination. The rearrangement uses TRBV7-9 and TRBJ1-5, with 9 bases fitting TRBD1. The TCR was taken from an adult in good health. The CDR3 protein is CASSPSTGTGNQPQHF. CDR3 bases: TGTGCCAGCAGCCCCTCCACCGGGACAGGGAATCAGCCCCAGCATTTT.